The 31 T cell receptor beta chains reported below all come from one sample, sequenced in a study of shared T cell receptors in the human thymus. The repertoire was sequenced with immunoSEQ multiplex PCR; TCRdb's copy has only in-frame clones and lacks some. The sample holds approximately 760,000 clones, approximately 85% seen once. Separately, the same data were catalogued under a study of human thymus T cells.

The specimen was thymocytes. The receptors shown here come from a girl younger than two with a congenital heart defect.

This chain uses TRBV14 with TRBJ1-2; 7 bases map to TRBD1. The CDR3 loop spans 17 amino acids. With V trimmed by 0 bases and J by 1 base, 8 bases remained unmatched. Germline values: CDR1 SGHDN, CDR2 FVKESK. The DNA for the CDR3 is TGTGCCAGCAGCCAAGATCCCACCAGACAGGGTAACTATGGCTACACCTTC. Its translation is CASSQDPTRQGNYGYTF.

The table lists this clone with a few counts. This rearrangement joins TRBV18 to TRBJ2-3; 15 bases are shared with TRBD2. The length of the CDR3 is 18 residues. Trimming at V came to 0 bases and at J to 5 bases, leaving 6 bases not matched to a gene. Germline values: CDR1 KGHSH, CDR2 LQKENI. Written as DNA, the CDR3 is TGTGCCAGCTCACCACCTGGGACTAGCGGGGGGCCCGTAGATACGCAGTATTTT. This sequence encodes CASSPPGTSGGPVDTQYF.

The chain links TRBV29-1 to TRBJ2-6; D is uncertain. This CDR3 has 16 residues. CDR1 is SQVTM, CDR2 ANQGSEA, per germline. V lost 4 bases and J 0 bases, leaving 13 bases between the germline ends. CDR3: CSVVPASSSGANVLTF. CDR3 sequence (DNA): TGCAGCGTTGTGCCCGCAAGCTCCTCTGGGGCCAACGTCCTGACTTTC.

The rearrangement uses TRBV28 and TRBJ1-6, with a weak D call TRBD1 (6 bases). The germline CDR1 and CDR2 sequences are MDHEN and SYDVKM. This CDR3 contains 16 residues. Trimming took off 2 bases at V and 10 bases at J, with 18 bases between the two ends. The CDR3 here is CASSLIGWDKGSPLHF. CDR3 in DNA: TGTGCCAGCAGTTTAATCGGTTGGGACAAGGGCTCACCCCTCCACTTT.

In nucleotides, the CDR3 is TGTGCCAGCATTCTCCGGGACAGGGGGCGGATAAATCGCACCCCAACACCCTACGAGCAGTACTTC. Amino acids: CASILRDRGRINRTPTPYEQYF. The chain links TRBV27 to TRBJ2-7; 12 bases match TRBD1. Germline lookup yields CDR1 MNHEY and CDR2 SMNVEV (reference sequence). This CDR3 region has 22 residues. V was pared by 7 bases and J by 2 bases, with 27 bases of the junction left unmatched.

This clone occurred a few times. The DNA of the CDR3 is TGTGCCAGCCTGCGGGGAGGAGCAACTAATGAAAAACTGTTTTTT. Protein product: CASLRGGATNEKLFF. This chain uses TRBV7-9 with TRBJ1-4; D gene uncertain. The V end lost 8 bases, the J end lost 0 bases, and 13 bases lay between the germline ends. This CDR3 contains 15 residues. Germline V CDR1 and CDR2: SEHNR, FQNEAQ (reference sequence). The full variable domain, in which reference TRBV7-9 and TRBJ1-4 provide the parts outside the CDR3, is DTGVSQNPRHKITKRGQNVTFRCDPISEHNRLYWYRQTLGQGPEFLTYFQNEAQLEKSRLLSDRFSAERPKGSFSTLEIQRTEQGDSAMYLCASLRGGATNEKLFFGSGTQLSVL.

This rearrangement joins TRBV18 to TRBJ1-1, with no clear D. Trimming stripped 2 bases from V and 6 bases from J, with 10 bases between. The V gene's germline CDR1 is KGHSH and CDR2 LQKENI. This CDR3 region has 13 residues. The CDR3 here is CASSPIIQSEAFF. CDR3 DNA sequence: TGTGCCAGCTCACCAATAATCCAGTCTGAAGCTTTCTTT.

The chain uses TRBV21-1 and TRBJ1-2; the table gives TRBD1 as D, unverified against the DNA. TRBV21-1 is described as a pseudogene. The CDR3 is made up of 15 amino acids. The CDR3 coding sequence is TGTGCCAGCACTTTCGCTTCAGGGGAAAACTATGGCTACACCTTC. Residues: CASTFASGENYGYTF.

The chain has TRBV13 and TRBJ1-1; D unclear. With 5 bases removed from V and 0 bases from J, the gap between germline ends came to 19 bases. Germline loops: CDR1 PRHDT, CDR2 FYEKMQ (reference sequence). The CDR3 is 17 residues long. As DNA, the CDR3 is TGTGCCAGCAGCCCCGTTCGTGTTTCGAGCTTGAACACTGAAGCTTTCTTT. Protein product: CASSPVRVSSLNTEAFF. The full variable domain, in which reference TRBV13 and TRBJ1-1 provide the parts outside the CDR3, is AAGVIQSPRHLIKEKRETATLKCYPIPRHDTVYWYQQGPGQDPQFLISFYEKMQSDKGSIPDRFSAQQFSDYHSELNMSSLELGDSALYFCASSPVRVSSLNTEAFFGQGTRLTVV.

CDR3 nucleotide sequence: TGTGCCAGCAGTTTCGCGGGGTATTCACCCCTCCACTTT. It encodes CASSFAGYSPLHF. This chain joins TRBV27 and TRBJ1-6; no clear D gene. Germline V gene sequence: CDR1 MNHEY, CDR2 SMNVEV (reference sequence). CDR3 length equals 13 residues. V was pared by 3 bases and J by 8 bases, with 8 bases between.

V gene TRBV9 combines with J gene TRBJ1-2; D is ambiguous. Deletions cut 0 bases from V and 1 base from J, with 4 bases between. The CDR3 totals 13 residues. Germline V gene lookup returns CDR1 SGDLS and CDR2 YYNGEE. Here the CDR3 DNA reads TGTGCCAGCAGCGTAGATAGTAACTATGGCTACACCTTC. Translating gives CASSVDSNYGYTF.

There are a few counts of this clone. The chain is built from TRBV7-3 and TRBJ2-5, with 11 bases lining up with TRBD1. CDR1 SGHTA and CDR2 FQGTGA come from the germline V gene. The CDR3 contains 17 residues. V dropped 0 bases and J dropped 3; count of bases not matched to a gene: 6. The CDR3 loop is CASSLTGQGAGEETQYF. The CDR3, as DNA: TGTGCCAGCAGCTTAACAGGACAGGGGGCCGGAGAAGAGACCCAGTACTTC.

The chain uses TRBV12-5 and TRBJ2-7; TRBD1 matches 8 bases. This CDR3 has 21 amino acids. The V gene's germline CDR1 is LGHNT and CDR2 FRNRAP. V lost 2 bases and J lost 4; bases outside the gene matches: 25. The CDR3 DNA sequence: TGTGCTAGTGGTTTGCAAGTTTGGACAGGGCGGTTGTTTCAACTACTTTACGAGCAGTACTTC. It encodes CASGLQVWTGRLFQLLYEQYF.

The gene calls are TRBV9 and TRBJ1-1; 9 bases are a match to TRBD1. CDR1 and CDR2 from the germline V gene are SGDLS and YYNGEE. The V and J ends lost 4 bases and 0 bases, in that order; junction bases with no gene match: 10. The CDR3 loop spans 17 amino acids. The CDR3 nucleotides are TGTGCCAGCAGCACCCCACAGGGGGCTTTGGTGAACACTGAAGCTTTCTTT. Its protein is CASSTPQGALVNTEAFF.

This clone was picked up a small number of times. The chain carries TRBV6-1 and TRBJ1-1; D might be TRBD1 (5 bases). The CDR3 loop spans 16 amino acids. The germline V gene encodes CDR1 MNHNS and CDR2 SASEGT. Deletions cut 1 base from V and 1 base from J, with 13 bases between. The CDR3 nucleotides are TGTGCCAGCAGTGAAGGTAGGGGTTTGTGGAACACTGAAGCTTTCTTT. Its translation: CASSEGRGLWNTEAFF.

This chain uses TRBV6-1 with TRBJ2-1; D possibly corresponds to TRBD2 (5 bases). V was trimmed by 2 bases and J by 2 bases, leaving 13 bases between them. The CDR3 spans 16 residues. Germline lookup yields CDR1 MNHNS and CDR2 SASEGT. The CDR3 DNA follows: TGTGCCAGCAGTGAAAAAATATCCGGGACCTACAATGAGCAGTTCTTC. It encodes CASSEKISGTYNEQFF.

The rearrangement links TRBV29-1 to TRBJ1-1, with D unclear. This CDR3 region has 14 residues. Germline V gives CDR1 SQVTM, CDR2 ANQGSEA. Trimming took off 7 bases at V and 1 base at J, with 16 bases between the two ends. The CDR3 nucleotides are TGCAGCGCTGTGAGAGGGCCAGGGAACACTGAAGCTTTCTTT. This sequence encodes CSAVRGPGNTEAFF.

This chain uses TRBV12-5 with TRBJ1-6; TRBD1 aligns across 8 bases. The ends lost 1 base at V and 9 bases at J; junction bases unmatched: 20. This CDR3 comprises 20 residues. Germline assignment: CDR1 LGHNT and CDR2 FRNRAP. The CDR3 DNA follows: TGTGCTAGTGGTTTGGCACGATCCCAGGACAGGGAGGCTTGGAGTTCACCCCTCCACTTT. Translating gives CASGLARSQDREAWSSPLHF.

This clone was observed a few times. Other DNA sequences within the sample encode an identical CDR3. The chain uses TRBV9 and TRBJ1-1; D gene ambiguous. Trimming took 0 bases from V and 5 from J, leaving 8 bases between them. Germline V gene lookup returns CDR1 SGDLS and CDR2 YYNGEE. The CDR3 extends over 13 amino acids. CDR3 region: CASSVGRGTEAFF. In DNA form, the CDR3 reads TGTGCCAGCAGCGTAGGTAGAGGAACTGAAGCTTTCTTT.

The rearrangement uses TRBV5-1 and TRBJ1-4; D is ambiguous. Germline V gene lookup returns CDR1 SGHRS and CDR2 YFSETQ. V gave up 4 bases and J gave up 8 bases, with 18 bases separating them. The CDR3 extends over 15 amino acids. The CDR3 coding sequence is TGCGCCAGCAGCCCTAACCGGGGAGTTGGGGAAAAACTGTTTTTT. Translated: CASSPNRGVGEKLFF.

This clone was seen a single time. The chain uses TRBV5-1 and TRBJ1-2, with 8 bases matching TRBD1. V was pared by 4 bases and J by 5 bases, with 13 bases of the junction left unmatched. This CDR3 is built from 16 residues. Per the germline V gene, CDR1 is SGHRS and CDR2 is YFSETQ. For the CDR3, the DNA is TGCGCCAGCAGCGCGACAGGGGCCCTACCCCCATATGGCTACACCTTC. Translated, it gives CASSATGALPPYGYTF. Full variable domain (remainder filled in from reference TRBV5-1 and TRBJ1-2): KAGVTQTPRYLIKTRGQQVTLSCSPISGHRSVSWYQQTPGQGLQFLFEYFSETQRNKGNFPGRFSGRQFSNSRSEMNVSTLELGDSALYLCASSATGALPPYGYTFGSGTRLTVV.

CDR3 bases: TGTGCCAGCAGCCAAGACCCCAGGGGGAGGACCGGGGAGCTGTTTTTT. This sequence encodes CASSQDPRGRTGELFF. The V and J genes are TRBV14 and TRBJ2-2; a possible D gene is TRBD1 (7 bases). Trimming cost V 0 bases and J 5 bases, with 13 bases left between them. CDR1 is SGHDN and CDR2 is FVKESK in the germline V gene. This CDR3 is 16 amino acids long. Full variable domain (outside the CDR3, taken from reference TRBV14 and TRBJ2-2): EAGVTQFPSHSVIEKGQTVTLRCDPISGHDNLYWYRRVMGKEIKFLLHFVKESKQDESGMPNNRFLAERTGGTYSTLKVQPAELEDSGVYFCASSQDPRGRTGELFFGEGSRLTVL.

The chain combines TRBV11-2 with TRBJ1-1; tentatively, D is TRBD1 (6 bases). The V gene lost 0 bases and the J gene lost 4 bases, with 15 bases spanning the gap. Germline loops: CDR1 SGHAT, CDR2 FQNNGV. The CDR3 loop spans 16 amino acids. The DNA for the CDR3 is TGTGCCAGCAGCTTAGATCGAACAGGGTGGGGCACTGAAGCTTTCTTT. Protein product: CASSLDRTGWGTEAFF.

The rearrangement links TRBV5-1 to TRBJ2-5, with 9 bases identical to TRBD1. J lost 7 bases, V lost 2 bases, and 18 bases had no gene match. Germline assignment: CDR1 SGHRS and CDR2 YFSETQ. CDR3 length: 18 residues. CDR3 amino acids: CASSLLITGTGSCGTQYF. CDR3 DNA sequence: TGCGCCAGCAGCTTATTGATCACCGGGACAGGGAGTTGTGGGACCCAGTACTTC.

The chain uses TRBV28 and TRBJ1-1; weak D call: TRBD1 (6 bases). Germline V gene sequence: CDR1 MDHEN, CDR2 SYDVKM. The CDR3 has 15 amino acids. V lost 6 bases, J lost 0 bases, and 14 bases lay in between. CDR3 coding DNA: TGTGCCAGCAGGCGATGGACAGACATGAACACTGAAGCTTTCTTT. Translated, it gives CASRRWTDMNTEAFF.

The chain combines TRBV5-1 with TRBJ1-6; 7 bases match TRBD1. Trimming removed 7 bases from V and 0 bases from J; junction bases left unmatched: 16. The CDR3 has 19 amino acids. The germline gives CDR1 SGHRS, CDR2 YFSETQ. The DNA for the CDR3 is TGCGCCAGCCGAAAACAGGGGAGAGGTTCCCGCTCCTATAATTCACCCCTCCACTTT. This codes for CASRKQGRGSRSYNSPLHF. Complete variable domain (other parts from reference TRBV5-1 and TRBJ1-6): KAGVTQTPRYLIKTRGQQVTLSCSPISGHRSVSWYQQTPGQGLQFLFEYFSETQRNKGNFPGRFSGRQFSNSRSEMNVSTLELGDSALYLCASRKQGRGSRSYNSPLHFGNGTRLTVT.

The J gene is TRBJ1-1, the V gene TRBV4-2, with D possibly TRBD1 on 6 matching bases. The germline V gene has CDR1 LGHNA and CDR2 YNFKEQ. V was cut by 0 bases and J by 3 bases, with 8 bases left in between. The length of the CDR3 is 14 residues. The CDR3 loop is CASSQDPGDTEAFF. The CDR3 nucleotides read TGTGCCAGCAGCCAAGATCCAGGGGACACTGAAGCTTTCTTT.

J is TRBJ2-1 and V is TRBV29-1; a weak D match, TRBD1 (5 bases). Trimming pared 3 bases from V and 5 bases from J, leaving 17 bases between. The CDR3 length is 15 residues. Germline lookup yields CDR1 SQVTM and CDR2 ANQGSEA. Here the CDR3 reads CSVEVQESLNNEQFF. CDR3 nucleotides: TGCAGCGTTGAGGTACAGGAAAGTTTAAACAATGAGCAGTTCTTC.

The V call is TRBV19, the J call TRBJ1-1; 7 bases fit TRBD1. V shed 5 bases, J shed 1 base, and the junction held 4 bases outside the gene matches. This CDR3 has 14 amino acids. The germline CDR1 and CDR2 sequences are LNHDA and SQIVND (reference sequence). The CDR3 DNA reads TGTGCCAGTAGTTCGGGACAGCCGAACACTGAAGCTTTCTTT. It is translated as CASSSGQPNTEAFF.

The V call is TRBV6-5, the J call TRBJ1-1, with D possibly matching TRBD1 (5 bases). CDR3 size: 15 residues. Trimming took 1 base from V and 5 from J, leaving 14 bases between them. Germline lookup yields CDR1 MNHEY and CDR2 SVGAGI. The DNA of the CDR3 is TGTGCCAGCAGTTACTACCAGGGTTGGACAACTGAAGCTTTCTTT. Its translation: CASSYYQGWTTEAFF.

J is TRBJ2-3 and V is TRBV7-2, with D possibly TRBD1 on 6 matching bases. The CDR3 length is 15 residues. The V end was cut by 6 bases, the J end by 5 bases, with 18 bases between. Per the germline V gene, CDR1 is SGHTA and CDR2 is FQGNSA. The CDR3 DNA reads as TGTGCCAGCAGGGAAAGACAGGAGGTGGGAGATACGCAGTATTTT. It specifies CASRERQEVGDTQYF. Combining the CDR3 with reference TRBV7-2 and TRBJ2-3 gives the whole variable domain GAGVSQSPSNKVTEKGKDVELRCDPISGHTALYWYRQSLGQGLEFLIYFQGNSAPDKSGLPSDRFSAERTGGSVSTLTIQRTQQEDSAVYLCASRERQEVGDTQYFGPGTRLTVL.